Listed below are T cell receptor beta chains from one sample, sequenced in a study of blood T cell repertoires in COVID-19. Assay used: immunoSEQ multiplex PCR; TCRdb lists only in-frame clones, some missing. Among around 250,000 clones listed, 70% to 90% were seen once. Sequencing was performed on peripheral blood. The receptors were sampled from a man aged 18 to 29 with active or convalescent COVID-19. Each CDR3 is given with its conserved first and last residue.

V	J	CDR3
TRBV2	TRBJ1-3	CASAAAGSSGNTIYF
TRBV5-4	TRBJ2-7	CASSFGGLQTYEQYF
TRBV21-1	TRBJ2-1	CASSNPSEQFF
TRBV29-1	TRBJ1-2	CSVAGTDYGYTF
TRBV6-5	TRBJ1-4	CATRLRTGIEKLFF
TRBV11-3	TRBJ2-1	CASSSPEGGGNEQFF
TRBV29-1	TRBJ1-4	CSAMGTAATNEKLFF
TRBV5-1	TRBJ2-7	CASSVPGQGYEQYF
TRBV7-7	TRBJ2-4	CASSLRGQGFSVKYKNIQYF
TRBV7-2	TRBJ1-5	CASSLAQNNQPQHF
TRBV24-1	TRBJ2-5	CATSVGWGLGETQYF
TRBV20-1	TRBJ2-7	CSARVTTSGYEQYF
TRBV2	TRBJ2-5	CASSEGLAGGKETQYF
TRBV4-1	TRBJ1-2	CASSPLITSGDYGYTF
TRBV9	TRBJ1-1	CASSVAGSLTEAFF
TRBV9	TRBJ1-3	CASSLGSRGAYLGNTIYF
TRBV18	TRBJ2-7	CASSPAGRGRDPYF
TRBV6-1	TRBJ1-4	CASSAHPQGNNEKLFF
TRBV2	TRBJ1-1	CASSEAGTGTEAFF
TRBV9	TRBJ1-2	CASSVGGQLNYGYTF
TRBV19	TRBJ2-7	CASSVSGTGNWEQYF
TRBV4-1	TRBJ1-5	CASSPYREGIGQPQHF
TRBV3-1/TRBV3-2	TRBJ1-1	CASSPTRPTEAFF
TRBV14	TRBJ2-3	CASSQVPTSATDTQYF
TRBV5-5	TRBJ1-5	CASSTQLNDQPQHF
TRBV4-1	TRBJ1-4	CASSQGQGREKLFF
TRBV6-5	TRBJ2-3	CASKAGGSTDTQYF
TRBV9	TRBJ2-1	CASSVGGGPPNEQFF
TRBV29-1	TRBJ2-7	CSVHRQGTYEQYF
TRBV24-1	TRBJ2-2	CATSASAAKRSGELFF
TRBV19	TRBJ2-1	CASSIRTSDGNEQFF
TRBV29-1	TRBJ2-5	CSVVQRGGSGTQYF
TRBV19	TRBJ2-3	CASTLRGGQGTDTQYF
TRBV4-1	TRBJ1-2	CASSQGTGGNDGYTF
TRBV15	TRBJ1-5	CATRRGGGGNQPQHF
TRBV12-5	TRBJ1-2	CASGGRGRRYGYTF
TRBV29-1	TRBJ1-2	CSVLNVAESGYTF
TRBV30	TRBJ1-2	CAWRLAGIATFYTF
TRBV24-1	TRBJ1-1	CATSEKSGKITEAFF
TRBV2	TRBJ1-3	CASSEISRQSHTIYF
TRBV30	TRBJ1-2	CAWSPGVKGYTF
TRBV6-6	TRBJ1-5	CASEGVNQPQHF
TRBV5-6	TRBJ2-7	CASSSLAGGSYEQYF
TRBV6-5	TRBJ2-7	CASMVTGGAAEQYF
TRBV7-9	TRBJ2-2	CASRSVDRRRHLELFF
TRBV5-1	TRBJ2-2	CASSPRDTGELFF